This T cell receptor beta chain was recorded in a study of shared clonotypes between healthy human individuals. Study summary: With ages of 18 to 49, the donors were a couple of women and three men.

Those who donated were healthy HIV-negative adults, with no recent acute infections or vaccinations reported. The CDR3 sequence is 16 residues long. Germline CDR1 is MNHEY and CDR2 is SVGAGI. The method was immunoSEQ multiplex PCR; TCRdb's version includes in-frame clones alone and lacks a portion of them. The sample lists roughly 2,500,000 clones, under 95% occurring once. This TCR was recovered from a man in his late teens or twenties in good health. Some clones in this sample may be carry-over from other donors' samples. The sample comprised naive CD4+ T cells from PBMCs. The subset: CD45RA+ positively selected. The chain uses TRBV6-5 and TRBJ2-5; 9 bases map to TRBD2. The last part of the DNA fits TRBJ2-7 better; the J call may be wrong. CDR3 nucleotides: TGTGCCAGCAGTTACTCCACTGCGGGAGGGCCCTACGAGCAGTACTTC. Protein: CASSYSTAGGPYEQYF.